This record concerns one T cell receptor beta chain sequence. Its antigen has not been determined. Base-call qualities are not available, and no considerably larger clone is one nucleotide away. The data stem from a study of beta chain features in type 1 diabetes (dated by TCRdb to 2017 to 2018). At the level of the whole study: No differences in mean age, gender distribution, total cell number or subset yield were found between patients and healthy donors. A total of over 90,000,000 sorted cells were examined across all samples, and a strong correlation was observed between cell number per subset and RNA yield. The study compared TCRB repertoires of sorted circulating CD4+ T cell subsets between recently diagnosed type 1 diabetes patients and matched healthy donors. Regulatory and stem cell-like memory subsets were isolated from only 8 patients and roughly eight healthy donors, whereas naive and central memory subsets came from all 28 donors. Overall study results and their limits: Shorter templates might have been favored by PCR, but patient and control samples were amplified and corrected together, so both groups would have been affected equally by any skew. Naive, central memory and regulatory TCRB repertoires appeared to be more similar among patients than among healthy donors. Type 1 diabetes patients showed a moderate but significant shortening of TCRB CDR3 length in all four CD4+ subsets. Because small numbers of individuals were included in the HLA sub-analyses, any influence of HLA type on TCRB rearrangement was left unresolved. Sequencing cDNA rather than genomic DNA could over-represent highly expressing activated cells, although activation and CD3 levels did not differ between groups. At VDJ recombination sites, patients with type 1 diabetes made fewer insertions and deleted more nucleotides, a pattern implying thymic rearrangement abnormalities.

A single peripheral blood draw of around 120 mL on average was collected from each donor into heparinised tubes. Naive, central memory, regulatory and stem cell-like memory CD4+ T cells were sorted on a BD FACSAria II using a panel including CD45RO, CCR7, CD25, CD127, CD95 and CD27. Every sorted population had a purity above 98%. PBMCs were isolated immediately by Lymphoprep density gradient centrifugation and stained directly without culture. So that batch effects would be minimized, each experiment stained and sorted samples in pairs, pairing one healthy donor with one patient. Reading from cysteine to phenylalanine, the CDR3 counts 15 amino acids. Only CDR3 DNA is held: 45 bases, read in frame from base 1. V is clipped by 10 bases and J by 6 bases, and the sequence between their germline boundaries is 21 bases long. CDR1 and CDR2, looked up from the germline V gene (reference sequence), are SEHNR and FQNEAQ.

All of the isolated RNA was reverse transcribed with the High Capacity cDNA Reverse Transcription Kit, so expressed TCRB transcripts were sequenced. Survey-depth immunoSEQ sequencing was performed on stem cell-like memory T cell samples, with an average of roughly 930,000 total reads per sample. Sorted cells were lysed in RLT buffer and RNA was extracted with DNase-treated RNeasy Micro or Mini kits, depending on cell number. Each cell subset was processed separately to prevent cross-contamination, with patient and healthy donor samples processed together. TCRB sequences were amplified from cDNA with the immunoSEQ multiplex PCR, producing 87-bp fragments spanning the CDR3 region. Sequencing of the amplicons was done on the Illumina HiSeq platform. The authors processed their data as follows. PCR bias was computationally corrected using synthetic template baselines, reads within Hamming distance 2 were collapsed, and singletons that could not be merged were discarded. Reads were aligned against IMGT so that V, D and J genes, CDR3 length and insertions or deletions at six rearrangement sites could be assigned. Within each subset, clonotype counts were normalized to sorted cell number, and only after that were true diversity and Gini coefficients computed with the tcR R package. The overlap coefficient, calculated on TCRB nucleotide sequences, was used to quantify repertoire sharing. TCRdb carries this immuneACCESS record with in-frame sequences only. Its versions omit some clonotypes, under half of them owing to an unresolved V gene in the studies checked, with the rest unexplained. V and J calls and clone size are given by that table; D and trimming were obtained from the DNA. For this sample the table gives 90,000 to 110,000 clones, of which 40% were detected only once. The top ten clonotypes cover roughly 0.07% of the sample.

Sequenced material: stem cell memory CD4+ T cells from blood. Interpreted using the paper, the cell subset or site label stands for: stem cell-like memory CD4+ T cells. This receptor was identified in a woman between 18 and 29 years old in good health. The V and J segments used are TRBV7-9 and TRBJ2-2; there is no confident call for the D gene. The CDR3 has the sequence CATGATLRVPGELFF. The nucleotides read TGTGCCACCGGAGCGACGCTTAGAGTCCCCGGGGAGCTGTTTTTT.